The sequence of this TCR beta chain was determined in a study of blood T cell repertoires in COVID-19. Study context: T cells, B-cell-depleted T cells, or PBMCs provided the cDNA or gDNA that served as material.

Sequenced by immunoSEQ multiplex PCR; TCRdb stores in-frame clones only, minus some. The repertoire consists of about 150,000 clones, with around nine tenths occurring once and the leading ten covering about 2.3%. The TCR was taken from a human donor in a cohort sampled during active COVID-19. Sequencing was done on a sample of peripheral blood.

The CDR3 DNA follows: TGTGCCAGCACGCAACAGGGAAACACTGAAGCTTTCTTT. Its protein is CASTQQGNTEAFF. The gene calls are TRBV28 and TRBJ1-1, with a weak D call TRBD1 (6 bases). In germline, CDR1 is MDHEN, CDR2 SYDVKM. CDR3 length: 13 residues. Trimming cost V 7 bases and J 2 bases, with 11 bases left between them.